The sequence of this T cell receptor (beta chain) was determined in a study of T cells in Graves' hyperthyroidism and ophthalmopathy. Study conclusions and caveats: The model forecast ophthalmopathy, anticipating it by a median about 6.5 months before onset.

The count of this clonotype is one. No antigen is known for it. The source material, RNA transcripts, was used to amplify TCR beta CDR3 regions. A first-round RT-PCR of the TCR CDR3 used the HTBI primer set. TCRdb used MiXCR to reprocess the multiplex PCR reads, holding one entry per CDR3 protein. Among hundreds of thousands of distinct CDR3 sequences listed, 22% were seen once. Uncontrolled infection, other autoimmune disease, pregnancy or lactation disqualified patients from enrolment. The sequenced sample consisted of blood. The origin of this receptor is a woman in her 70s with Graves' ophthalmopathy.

CDR3 protein: CASSPPGRGVSPWGYTF. In DNA form, the CDR3 reads TGTGCCAGCTCACCACCGGGACGGGGGGTCTCACCTTGGGGCTACACCTTC. The chain carries TRBV18 and TRBJ1-2; weak D call: TRBD1 (5 bases). Trimming removed 0 bases at V and 8 bases at J, with 22 bases between. The CDR3 length is 17 residues. The germline CDR1 and CDR2 sequences are KGHSH and LQKENI.